The 13 T cell receptor beta chains in this list originate from one sample, sequenced in a study of cytomegalovirus exposure and HLA in healthy donors. PCR was performed using 60 Vbeta and 13 Jbeta primers. Profiled with immunoSEQ multiplex PCR; TCRdb holds only in-frame clones, not every one. The sample holds about 160,000 clones, 82% seen once. Sequenced material: PBMCs. All receptors derive from a male donor in good health and CMV-seropositive.

The chain uses TRBV7-9 and TRBJ2-5, with a possible D match to TRBD1 (6 bases). CDR1 is SEHNR, CDR2 FQNEAQ, per germline (reference sequence). Trimming stripped 1 base from V and 3 bases from J, with 18 bases between. The CDR3 has 17 residues. CDR3 amino acids: CASSLEGMAGAKETQYF. The CDR3 nucleotides read TGTGCCAGCAGCTTAGAGGGGATGGCAGGGGCTAAAGAGACCCAGTACTTC.

The CDR3 coding sequence is TGTGCCAGCAGGCCACTACAGAACACTGAAGCTTTCTTT. This sequence encodes CASRPLQNTEAFF. V usage is TRBV6-5 and J usage is TRBJ1-1; D not certain. Trimming took off 6 bases at V and 1 base at J, with 9 bases between the two ends. The germline V gene encodes CDR1 MNHEY and CDR2 SVGAGI. This CDR3 contains 13 residues.

This sequence joins TRBV9 and TRBJ2-3; 7 bases fit TRBD1. Germline CDR1 and CDR2: SGDLS and YYNGEE. This CDR3 has 15 residues. The ends lost 6 bases at V and 5 bases at J; junction bases unmatched: 12. The CDR3: CASTRSGTEEDTQYF. The CDR3 bases are TGTGCCAGCACCCGGTCCGGGACAGAAGAAGATACGCAGTATTTT.

A few counts support this clone. The germline gene is not matched at one end of the junction; a read error may be the cause. This rearrangement joins TRBV5-6 to TRBJ2-4; TRBD1 is a possible D gene (6 bases). CDR1 and CDR2 (germline): SGHDT, YYEEEE. This CDR3 contains 16 residues. CDR3 DNA: TGTGCCAGCAGCTCGACAGGATCCTCAGCCAAAAACAGTCAGTACTTC. It specifies CASSSTGSSAKNSQYF.

Details on this clone: One end of the junction varies from germline; a read error may be responsible. This rearrangement joins TRBV7-2 to TRBJ2-1, with TRBD2 matching over 9 bases. Germline V CDR1 and CDR2: SGHTA, FQGNSA. CDR3 length: 14 residues. The CDR3 DNA reads TGTGCCAGCAGCTTAGAAGGTAGCGGGGGCCCTATGATCTTC. Protein: CASSLEGSGGPMIF.

This clone was counted a single time. The V gene is TRBV7-2, the J gene TRBJ2-5; TRBD2 aligns across 8 bases. There are 18 residues in the CDR3. V lost 5 bases and J lost 0; bases outside the gene matches: 14. Looked up from germline, CDR1 is SGHTA and CDR2 is FQGNSA. The CDR3 here is CASSLGLSGIPNQETQYF. CDR3 in DNA: TGTGCCAGCAGCCTAGGACTTAGCGGGATACCCAACCAAGAGACCCAGTACTTC.

This chain joins TRBV16 and TRBJ2-3, with 9 bases that match TRBD1. Germline-derived CDR1 and CDR2 are KGHSY and FQNENV. The CDR3 runs to 15 residues. Germline trimming cut 2 bases from V and 3 bases from J; bases unmatched to any gene: 3. The CDR3 coding sequence is TGTGCCAGCAGCCAAGGGACAGGGAGGACAGATACGCAGTATTTT. Protein: CASSQGTGRTDTQYF.

This clone was observed once. The junction differs from germline at one of its ends, possibly a read error. The gene calls are TRBV11-2 and TRBJ2-7; 8 bases agree with TRBD1. Per germline, CDR1 SGHAT and CDR2 FQNNGV. This CDR3 has 14 amino acids. CDR3 in DNA: TGTGCCAGCAGCGCAGGACAGGGTTCTTACGCGCAGTACTTC. It is translated as CASSAGQGSYAQYF.

The chain uses TRBV7-2 and TRBJ1-2, with 7 bases matching TRBD1. V trimming: 6 bases; J trimming: 8 bases; junction bases outside the gene matches: 6. This CDR3 contains 12 residues. Germline V gene sequence: CDR1 SGHTA, CDR2 FQGNSA. The CDR3 nucleotides read TGTGCCAGCAGTTTAACAGGGGTCGGCTACACCTTC. This translates into CASSLTGVGYTF.

Note on this clone: A read error may account for a junction end that differs from germline. The gene calls are TRBV6-5 and TRBJ2-6, with D possibly TRBD1 on 5 matching bases. The CDR3 runs 16 residues. CDR1 is MNHEY, CDR2 SVGAGI, per germline. CDR3 sequence: CASSYEGGSGANGLTF. In DNA, the CDR3 is TGTGCCAGCAGTTACGAAGGTGGCTCTGGGGCCAACGGCCTGACTTTC.

This chain joins TRBV6-1 and TRBJ2-7, with 7 bases identical to TRBD1. This CDR3 region has 14 residues. V shed 3 bases, J shed 7 bases, and the junction held 9 bases outside the gene matches. Per the germline V gene, CDR1 is MNHNS and CDR2 is SASEGT. CDR3 amino acids: CASSENRGRWEQYF. The CDR3 DNA follows: TGTGCCAGCAGTGAGAACAGGGGAAGATGGGAGCAGTACTTC.

The rearrangement links TRBV11-2 to TRBJ2-2; TRBD2 is a possible D gene (6 bases). The CDR3 spans 15 residues. Trimming took 2 bases from V and 4 from J, leaving 11 bases between them. Germline values: CDR1 SGHAT, CDR2 FQNNGV. Here the CDR3 DNA reads TGTGCCAGCAGCTTACCAGGGAGGTCCACCGGGGAGCTGTTTTTT. It translates to CASSLPGRSTGELFF.

The rearrangement joins TRBV2 to TRBJ2-1; TRBD1 matches at 7 bases. Losses at the gene ends were 6 bases for V and 8 bases for J; bases not matched to a gene: 7. The CDR3 is 13 amino acids. Germline CDR1 and CDR2: SNHLY and FYNNEI. CDR3 DNA sequence: TGTGCCAGCAGCGGACAGGTCGCTGATGAGCAGTTCTTC. Its protein product is CASSGQVADEQFF.